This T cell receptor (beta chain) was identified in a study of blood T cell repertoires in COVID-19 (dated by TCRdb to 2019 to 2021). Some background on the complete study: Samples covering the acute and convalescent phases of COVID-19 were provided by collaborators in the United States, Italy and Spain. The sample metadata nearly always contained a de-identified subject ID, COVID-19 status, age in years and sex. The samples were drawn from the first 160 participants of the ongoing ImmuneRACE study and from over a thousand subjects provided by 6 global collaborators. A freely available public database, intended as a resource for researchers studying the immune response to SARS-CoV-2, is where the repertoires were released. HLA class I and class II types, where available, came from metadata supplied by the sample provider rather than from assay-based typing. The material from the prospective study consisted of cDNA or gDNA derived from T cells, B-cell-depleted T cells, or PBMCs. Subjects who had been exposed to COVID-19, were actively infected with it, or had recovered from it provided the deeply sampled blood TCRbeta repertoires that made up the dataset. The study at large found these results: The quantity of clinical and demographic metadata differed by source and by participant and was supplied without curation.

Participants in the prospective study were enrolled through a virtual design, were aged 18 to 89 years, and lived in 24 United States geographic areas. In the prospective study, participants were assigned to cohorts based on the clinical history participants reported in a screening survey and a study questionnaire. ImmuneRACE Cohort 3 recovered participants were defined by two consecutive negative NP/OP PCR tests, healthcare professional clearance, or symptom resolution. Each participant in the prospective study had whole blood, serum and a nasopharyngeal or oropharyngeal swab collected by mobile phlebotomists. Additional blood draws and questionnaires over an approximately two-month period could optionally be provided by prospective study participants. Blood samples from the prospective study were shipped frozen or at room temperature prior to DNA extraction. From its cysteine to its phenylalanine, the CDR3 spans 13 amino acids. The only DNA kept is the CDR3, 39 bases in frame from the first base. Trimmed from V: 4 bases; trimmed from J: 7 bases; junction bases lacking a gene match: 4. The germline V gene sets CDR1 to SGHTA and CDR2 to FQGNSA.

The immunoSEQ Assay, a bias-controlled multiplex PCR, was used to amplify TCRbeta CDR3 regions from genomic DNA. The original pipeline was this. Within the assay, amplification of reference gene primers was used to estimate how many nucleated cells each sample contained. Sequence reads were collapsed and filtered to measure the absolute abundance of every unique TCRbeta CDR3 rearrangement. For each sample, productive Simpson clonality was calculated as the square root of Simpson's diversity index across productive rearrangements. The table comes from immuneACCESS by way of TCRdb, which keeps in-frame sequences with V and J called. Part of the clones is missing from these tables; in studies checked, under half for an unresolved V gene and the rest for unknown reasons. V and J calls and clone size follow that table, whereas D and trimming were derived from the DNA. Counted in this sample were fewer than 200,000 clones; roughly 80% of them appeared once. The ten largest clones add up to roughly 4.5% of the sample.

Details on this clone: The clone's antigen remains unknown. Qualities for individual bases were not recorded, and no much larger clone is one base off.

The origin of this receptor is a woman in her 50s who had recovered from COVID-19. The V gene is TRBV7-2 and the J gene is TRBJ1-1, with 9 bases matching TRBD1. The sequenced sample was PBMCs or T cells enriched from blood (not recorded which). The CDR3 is CASSSTGGFEAFF. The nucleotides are TGTGCCAGCAGCTCGACAGGGGGGTTTGAAGCTTTCTTT. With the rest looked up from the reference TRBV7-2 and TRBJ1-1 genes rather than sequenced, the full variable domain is GAGVSQSPSNKVTEKGKDVELRCDPISGHTALYWYRQSLGQGLEFLIYFQGNSAPDKSGLPSDRFSAERTGGSVSTLTIQRTQQEDSAVYLCASSSTGGFEAFFGQGTRLTVV.